Described below is a single TCR beta chain sequence and its context. Cohorts were assigned according to the clinical history that participants reported. These data belong to a study of blood T cell repertoires in COVID-19. Method: immunoSEQ multiplex PCR; TCRdb's copy keeps in-frame clones and lacks some. Of about 200,000 clones in the sample, around nine tenths are singletons; the top ten hold 3.5% to 4.5%. The CDR3 is 13 residues long. Germline V gene data show CDR1 as SGHDN and CDR2 as FVKESK. Trimming shortened V by 1 base and J by 6 bases, and 10 bases separated the two germline ends. This TCR was recovered from a woman under 40 with acute COVID-19. The specimen sequenced was PBMCs or T cells enriched from blood (not recorded which). This rearrangement joins TRBV14 to TRBJ2-7; TRBD2 is a possible D gene (5 bases). CDR3 loop: CASSQVAHGEQYF. The CDR3 nucleotides are TGTGCCAGCAGCCAAGTAGCGCACGGCGAGCAGTACTTC.